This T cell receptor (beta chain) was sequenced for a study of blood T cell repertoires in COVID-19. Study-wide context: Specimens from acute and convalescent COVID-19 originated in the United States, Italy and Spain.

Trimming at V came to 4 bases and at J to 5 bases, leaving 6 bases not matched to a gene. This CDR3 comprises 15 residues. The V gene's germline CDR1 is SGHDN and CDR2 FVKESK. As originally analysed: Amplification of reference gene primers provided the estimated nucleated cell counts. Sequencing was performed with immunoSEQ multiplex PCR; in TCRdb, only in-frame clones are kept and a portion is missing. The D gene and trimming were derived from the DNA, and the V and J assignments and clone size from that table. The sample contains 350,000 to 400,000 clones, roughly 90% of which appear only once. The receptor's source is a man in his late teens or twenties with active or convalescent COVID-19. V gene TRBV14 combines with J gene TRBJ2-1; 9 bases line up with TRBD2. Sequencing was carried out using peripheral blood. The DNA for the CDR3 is TGTGCCAGCAGCCCTCTAGCTAGCGGGGACAATGAGCAGTTCTTC. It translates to CASSPLASGDNEQFF.